These 8 T cell receptor beta chains came from one sample sequenced in a study of T cells in localized non-small cell lung cancer. Sequenced by immunoSEQ multiplex PCR; TCRdb stores in-frame clones only, minus some. The sample has tens of thousands of clones; around 80% are singletons. This sample comprised peripheral blood mononuclear cells, obtained before any cancer treatment. Receptor source: a man aged 40-75 years with stage III lung adenocarcinoma.

The V call is TRBV19, the J call TRBJ2-3, with 8 positions matching TRBD1. This CDR3 comprises 15 residues. V was clipped by 6 bases and J by 2 bases; unmatched bases: 7. CDR1 and CDR2 from the germline V gene are LNHDA and SQIVND (reference sequence). The CDR3 sequence is CASSAGDRNTDTQYF. The CDR3 nucleotides read TGTGCCAGTAGCGCAGGGGACAGGAACACAGATACGCAGTATTTT.

This chain connects TRBV10-3 to TRBJ2-7; TRBD2 might be the D (5 bases). There are 16 residues in the CDR3. Germline V lookup: CDR1 ENHRY, CDR2 SYGVKD. The V end was cut by 0 bases, the J end by 0 bases, with 12 bases between. CDR3 sequence (DNA): TGTGCCATCAGTGAGTCGATGGGGAGAGTCTCCTACGAGCAGTACTTC. Translating it yields CAISESMGRVSYEQYF.

The rearrangement uses TRBV11-2 and TRBJ2-7; 9 bases line up with TRBD1. J lost 6 bases, V lost 6 bases, and 9 bases had no gene match. This CDR3 has 14 residues. The V gene's germline CDR1 is SGHAT and CDR2 FQNNGV. CDR3 coding DNA: TGTGCCAGCAGTTTGGGGACAGGGTCGGGCGAGCAGTACTTC. Encoded protein: CASSLGTGSGEQYF.

The chain's CDR3 is CASSLEAGRNYGYTF. CDR3 nucleotide sequence: TGTGCCAGCAGCTTAGAGGCAGGACGGAACTATGGCTACACCTTC. This rearrangement joins TRBV7-2 to TRBJ1-2; no firm D call. Germline V lookup: CDR1 SGHTA, CDR2 FQGNSA. The V end lost 1 base, the J end lost 2 bases, and 11 bases lay between the germline ends. The CDR3 length is 15 residues.

The chain links TRBV7-6 to TRBJ2-2; D is undetermined. The length of the CDR3 is 11 residues. With 3 bases removed from V and 4 bases from J, the gap between germline ends came to 0 bases. CDR1 and CDR2 (germline): SGHVS, FNYEAQ. CDR3 sequence reads: CASSFTGELFF. CDR3 in DNA: TGTGCCAGCAGCTTCACCGGGGAGCTGTTTTTT.

V is TRBV4-3 and J is TRBJ1-1; a weak D match, TRBD1 (6 bases). The V end was cut by 3 bases, the J end by 1 base, with 9 bases between. This CDR3 has 14 amino acids. Germline CDR1 and CDR2: LGHNA and YSLEER. CDR3 DNA sequence: TGCGCCAGCAGCCAGGGGGCGGGGAACACTGAAGCTTTCTTT. This translates into CASSQGAGNTEAFF.

In this sample, this clone is medium-sized (0.01 to 0.1%). The V gene is TRBV5-6, the J gene TRBJ2-5; D uncertain. The CDR3 covers 11 residues. V was pared by 1 base and J by 5 bases, with 3 bases between. CDR1 and CDR2 (germline): SGHDT, YYEEEE. DNA for the CDR3: TGTGCCAGCAGCTTGTCGGAGACCCAGTACTTC. Protein: CASSLSETQYF.

The V call is TRBV11-2, the J call TRBJ2-2; tentatively, D is TRBD2 (5 bases). The length of the CDR3 is 14 residues. Germline lookup yields CDR1 SGHAT and CDR2 FQNNGV. V lost 2 bases to trimming and J lost 3 bases, with 7 bases between them. The CDR3, as DNA: TGTGCCAGCAGCTTACTGGAGGACACCGGGGAGCTGTTTTTT. Encoded protein: CASSLLEDTGELFF.